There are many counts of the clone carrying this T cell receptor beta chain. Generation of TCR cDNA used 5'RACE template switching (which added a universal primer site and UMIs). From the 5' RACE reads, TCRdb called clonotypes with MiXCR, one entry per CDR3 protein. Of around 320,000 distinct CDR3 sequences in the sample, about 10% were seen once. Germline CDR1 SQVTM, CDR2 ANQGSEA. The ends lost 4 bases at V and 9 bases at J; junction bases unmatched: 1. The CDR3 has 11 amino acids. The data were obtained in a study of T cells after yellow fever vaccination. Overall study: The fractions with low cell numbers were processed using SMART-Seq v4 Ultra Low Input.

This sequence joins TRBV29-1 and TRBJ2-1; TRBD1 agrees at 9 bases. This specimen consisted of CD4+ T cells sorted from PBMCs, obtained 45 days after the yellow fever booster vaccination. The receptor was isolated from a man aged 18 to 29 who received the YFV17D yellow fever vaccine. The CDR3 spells CSVGQGGEQFF. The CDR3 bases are TGCAGCGTTGGACAGGGGGGTGAGCAGTTCTTC.